This T cell receptor beta chain appears in the sequencing data of a study of shared clonotypes between healthy human individuals. Whole-study findings and limits: The four-donor shared clonotypes exceeded non-shared clonotypes in generation probability, with non-shared ones scoring lower.

In regard to this clone: The antigen is undetermined.

Germline assignment: CDR1 SGHRS and CDR2 YFSETQ. V was cut by 9 bases and J by 4 bases, with 16 bases left in between. The CDR3 sequence is 13 residues long. The data were produced by immunoSEQ multiplex PCR, yet TCRdb's version contains in-frame clones alone and is incomplete. The sample consists of around 1.6 million clones, 95% to 99% of them appearing once. The TCR was taken from a man aged 25 to 40 in good health. This chain links TRBV5-1 with TRBJ2-5; tentative D call: TRBD1 (5 bases). Sequencing input: naive CD4+ T cells sorted from blood. The sample's subset: CD45RA+ positively selected. CDR3 bases: TGCGCCACAAAGCAGGGATCAGGAGAGACCCAGTACTTC. Its protein is CATKQGSGETQYF.